The source of this TCR beta chain is a study of blood T cell repertoires in COVID-19. Study-wide context: Donors in the United States, Italy and Spain gave samples during acute or convalescent COVID-19. T cells, B-cell-depleted T cells, or PBMCs supplied cDNA or gDNA.

Authors' data handling: Counts of nucleated cells, estimated from reference gene primer amplification, were obtained. TCRdb keeps only in-frame clones here, not all; method: immunoSEQ multiplex PCR. The DNA gave D and trimming, while V, J and clone size come from that table. Counted here are under 350,000 clones, 80% to 90% occurring once; the ten biggest clones make up about 4.6%. The CDR3 consists of 15 residues. V lost 0 bases, J lost 8 bases, and 6 bases stayed unmatched. Germline V CDR1 and CDR2: SGHDN, FVKESK. The sequenced sample was peripheral blood. The V and J genes are TRBV14 and TRBJ1-2; 10 bases map to TRBD1. This clonotype originated in a man aged 35 to 55 with acute or convalescent COVID-19. CDR3 DNA: TGTGCCAGCAGCCAAGAGGGGGGGACAGGGGCCGGCTACACCTTC. This sequence encodes CASSQEGGTGAGYTF.